This passage covers 19 T cell receptor beta chains from one sample sequenced in a study of T cells after yellow fever vaccination (dated by TCRdb to the late 2010s). Libraries were constructed by 5' RACE. Data came from an Illumina HiSeq 2500. TCRdb itself trimmed the public reads at Q25 with fastp, ran MiXCR and retained productive beta chains. Rows are combined by CDR3 protein, so each entry shows the most common genes and DNA. The sample includes a few hundred thousand distinct CDR3 sequences, with around 7% observed a single time. The ten top clones hold 15% to 20% of the sample. This sample's treatment or condition label indicates: live attenuated yellow fever vaccine strain. The material sequenced was PBMCs, taken more than 35 days after the first yellow fever vaccination. These receptors came from a man younger than 30 who received the YFV17D yellow fever vaccine.

V usage is TRBV6-1 and J usage is TRBJ1-5, with D perhaps matching TRBD1 (5 bases). Germline V gene data show CDR1 as MNHNS and CDR2 as SASEGT. CDR3 length: 15 residues. V was clipped by 6 bases and J by 11 bases, with 23 bases between them. The CDR3 bases are TGTGCCAGCAGGCCAGGGCCAGCAACAGCAAGGGCCCAGCATTTT. Encoded protein: CASRPGPATARAQHF.

This rearrangement joins TRBV4-1 to TRBJ2-5; maybe TRBD2 (7 bases). CDR1 and CDR2 from the germline V gene are MGHRA and YSYEKL. The V gene lost 3 bases and the J gene lost 4 bases, with 15 bases spanning the gap. The CDR3 length is 15 residues. The CDR3 reads CASSQSGGLSETQYF. CDR3 sequence (DNA): TGCGCCAGCAGCCAGTCGGGGGGCCTTTCAGAGACCCAGTACTTC.

This clonotype was observed a handful of times. This chain connects TRBV7-2 to TRBJ2-5; 8 nucleotides align to TRBD2. Trimming cost V 4 bases and J 4 bases; bases outside gene matches: 8. CDR1 is SGHTA and CDR2 is FQGNSA in the germline V gene. This CDR3 is built from 15 residues. The CDR3: CASSWPSGRGETQYF. The CDR3, as DNA: TGTGCCAGCAGCTGGCCGAGCGGGAGAGGAGAGACCCAGTACTTC. Full variable domain (outside the CDR3, taken from reference TRBV7-2 and TRBJ2-5): GAGVSQSPSNKVTEKGKDVELRCDPISGHTALYWYRQSLGQGLEFLIYFQGNSAPDKSGLPSDRFSAERTGGSVSTLTIQRTQQEDSAVYLCASSWPSGRGETQYFGPGTRLLVL.

This clonotype appeared many times. The chain has TRBV28 and TRBJ2-3, with 9 nucleotides matching TRBD2. The CDR3 consists of 18 residues. CDR1 and CDR2 (germline): MDHEN, SYDVKM. Losses at the gene ends were 5 bases for V and 7 bases for J; bases not matched to a gene: 19. CDR3 sequence: CASSHLLLTSGLPHTQYF. The CDR3, as DNA: TGTGCCAGCAGTCATCTCCTCTTGACTAGCGGACTACCCCATACGCAGTATTTT.

This clonotype was found many times. The chain is built from TRBV12-3 or TRBV12-4 and TRBJ2-1; tentative D call: TRBD2 (6 bases). The CDR3 consists of 13 residues. V gave up 5 bases and J gave up 14 bases, with 19 bases separating them. The DNA for the CDR3 is TGTGCCAGCAGTCCCAACTGGGGGGATTTAGAGTTCTTC. Its protein is CASSPNWGDLEFF.

This clonotype was seen once. The chain joins TRBV7-8 to TRBJ2-1; 8 bases line up with TRBD2. This CDR3 spans 17 amino acids. Germline CDR1 reads SGHVS; CDR2 reads FQNEAQ. With V trimmed by 2 bases and J by 6 bases, 12 bases remained unmatched. The CDR3 protein is CASSLPGGGKQSNEQFF. The CDR3 region has the DNA TGTGCCAGCAGCTTACCCGGGGGGGGAAAACAAAGCAATGAGCAGTTCTTC.

This chain connects TRBV4-1 to TRBJ2-5; D remains ambiguous. Trimming removed 2 bases at V and 4 bases at J, with 11 bases between. The CDR3 runs to 14 residues. CDR1 is MGHRA and CDR2 is YSYEKL in the germline V gene. DNA of the CDR3: TGCGCCAGCAGCCAAAGGTCAGGTTTAGAGACCCAGTACTTC. Translation gives CASSQRSGLETQYF.

This chain connects TRBV20-1 to TRBJ1-1; D not certain. Germline CDR1 is DFQATT and CDR2 is SNEGSKA (reference sequence). The CDR3 length is 13 residues. Trimming took 3 bases from V and 2 from J, leaving 10 bases between them. The CDR3 loop reads CSARDDGNTEAFF. In DNA, the CDR3 is TGCAGTGCTAGGGACGACGGAAACACTGAAGCTTTCTTT.

The sample holds a few counts of this clonotype. This sequence joins TRBV29-1 and TRBJ2-3; 10 bases align to TRBD2. Germline CDR1 SQVTM, CDR2 ANQGSEA. The CDR3 is made up of 15 amino acids. J was trimmed by 5 bases and V by 7 bases; bases with no gene match: 12. The CDR3 region is CSARAASGGGDTQYF. The CDR3 DNA sequence: TGCAGCGCCCGAGCGGCTAGCGGGGGAGGAGATACGCAGTATTTT.

The chain joins TRBV10-3 to TRBJ1-1, with D perhaps TRBD1 (5 bases). The V end lost 6 bases, the J end lost 1 base, and 9 bases lay between the germline ends. Germline V CDR1 and CDR2: ENHRY, SYGVKD. The CDR3 consists of 13 residues. DNA of the CDR3: TGTGCCATCAGGGACAATGAGAACACTGAAGCTTTCTTT. Its translation is CAIRDNENTEAFF.

This clonotype was counted only a few times. The rearrangement joins TRBV6-1 to TRBJ1-3; unclear D gene. V was pared by 6 bases and J by 4 bases, with 16 bases between. The germline CDR1 and CDR2 sequences are MNHNS and SASEGT. The CDR3 is 15 residues long. CDR3 sequence reads: CASRSSGVGGNTIYF. DNA of the CDR3: TGTGCCAGCAGAAGTAGCGGGGTCGGCGGAAACACCATATATTTT.

The sample holds a few counts of this clonotype. V usage is TRBV5-1 and J usage is TRBJ2-7; D gene ambiguous. The CDR3 sequence is 12 residues long. Per the germline V gene, CDR1 is SGHRS and CDR2 is YFSETQ. With 1 base removed from V and 4 bases from J, the gap between germline ends came to 6 bases. CDR3 bases: TGCGCCAGCAGCTTGTGGGCTTACGAGCAGTACTTC. This translates into CASSLWAYEQYF.

The V call is TRBV7-2, the J call TRBJ1-5, with D maybe TRBD1 (5 bases). Trimming shortened V by 1 base and J by 4 bases, and 11 bases separated the two germline ends. The length of the CDR3 is 15 residues. Germline lookup yields CDR1 SGHTA and CDR2 FQGNSA. The CDR3: CASSLVSGPNQPQHF. The CDR3 region has the DNA TGTGCCAGCAGCTTAGTGTCAGGGCCGAATCAGCCCCAGCATTTT.

In its sample, this clonotype was seen a few times. The V gene is TRBV20-1, the J gene TRBJ2-2; D is possibly TRBD2 (6 bases). The V end lost 6 bases, the J end lost 3 bases, and 8 bases lay between the germline ends. CDR1 is DFQATT and CDR2 is SNEGSKA in the germline V gene (reference sequence). The CDR3 loop spans 12 amino acids. Here the CDR3 reads CSAPGDTGELFF. The DNA for the CDR3 is TGCAGTGCCCCGGGGGACACCGGGGAGCTGTTTTTT.

This clonotype was detected only a few times. The J gene is TRBJ2-7, the V gene TRBV11-1; perhaps TRBD1 as D (5 bases). The germline CDR1 and CDR2 sequences are SGHAT and FQDESV (reference sequence). CDR3 size: 14 residues. V gave up 5 bases and J gave up 7 bases, with 18 bases separating them. DNA of the CDR3: TGTGCCAGCAGCCCCGGCCAGGGATTCAGAGAGCAGTACTTC. Protein: CASSPGQGFREQYF.

The chain joins TRBV20-1 to TRBJ1-1, with D possibly matching TRBD1 (6 bases). CDR1 and CDR2 (germline): DFQATT, SNEGSKA (reference sequence). The CDR3 runs 13 residues. With 7 bases removed from V and 2 bases from J, the gap between germline ends came to 14 bases. The CDR3 region has the DNA TGCAGTGTTCCTACAGGGTTTAACACTGAAGCTTTCTTT. Amino acid sequence: CSVPTGFNTEAFF.

The chain is built from TRBV6-1 and TRBJ2-3; 13 positions match TRBD2. CDR3 length equals 17 residues. CDR1 is MNHNS, CDR2 SASEGT, per germline. V shed 6 bases, J shed 4 bases, and the junction held 10 bases outside the gene matches. This CDR3 is CASSFRLAGGGADTQYF. CDR3 bases: TGTGCCAGCAGCTTTAGACTAGCGGGGGGAGGGGCAGATACGCAGTATTTT.

The rearrangement uses TRBV28 and TRBJ1-1; D is possibly TRBD1 (5 bases). Trimming left V 6 bases short and J 6 bases short, with 14 bases between. CDR3 length equals 13 residues. The germline V gene has CDR1 MDHEN and CDR2 SYDVKM. Here the CDR3 reads CASSTGGEAEAFF. The DNA of the CDR3 is TGTGCCAGCAGCACAGGTGGTGAGGCTGAAGCTTTCTTT.

The rearrangement links TRBV9 to TRBJ2-3, with 7 positions matching TRBD2. This CDR3 comprises 16 residues. From germline, CDR1 is SGDLS and CDR2 YYNGEE. Trimming took 1 base from V and 11 from J; bases not matched to a gene: 16. The CDR3 region is CASSVKPAGNPLKQYF. The CDR3 coding sequence is TGTGCCAGCAGCGTAAAGCCAGCGGGGAACCCTTTGAAGCAGTATTTT.